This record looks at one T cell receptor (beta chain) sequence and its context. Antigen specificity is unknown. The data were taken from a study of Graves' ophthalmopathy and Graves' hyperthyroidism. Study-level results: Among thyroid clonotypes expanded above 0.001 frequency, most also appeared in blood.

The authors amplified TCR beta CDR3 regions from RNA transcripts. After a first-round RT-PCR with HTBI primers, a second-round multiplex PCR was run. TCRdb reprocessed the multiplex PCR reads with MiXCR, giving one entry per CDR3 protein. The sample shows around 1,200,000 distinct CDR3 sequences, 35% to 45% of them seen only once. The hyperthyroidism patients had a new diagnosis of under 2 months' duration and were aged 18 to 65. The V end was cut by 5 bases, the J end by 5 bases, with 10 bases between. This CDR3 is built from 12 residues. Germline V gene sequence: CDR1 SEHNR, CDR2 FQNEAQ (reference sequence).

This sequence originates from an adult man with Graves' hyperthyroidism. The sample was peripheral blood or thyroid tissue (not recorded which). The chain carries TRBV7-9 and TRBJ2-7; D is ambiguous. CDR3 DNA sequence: TGTGCCAGCAGCCCGAGTTTCAACGAGCAGTACTTC. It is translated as CASSPSFNEQYF.